Sequencing of this TCR beta chain was carried out in a study of blood T cell repertoires in COVID-19. As for the study in general: The analysed material was cDNA or gDNA that came from T cells, B-cell-depleted T cells, or PBMCs.

Individuals aged about 18 to 90 years were recruited from some 26 US areas. Recovered status applied to Cohort 3 donors who had two consecutive negative PCRs. It also applied to those with clearance or with symptom resolution. TCRdb's copy holds only in-frame clones and misses some; the assay was immunoSEQ multiplex PCR. Counted here are about 440,000 clones, 90% occurring once; the ten biggest clones make up 0.6%. CDR3 length: 16 amino acids. Germline CDR1 is SNHLY and CDR2 is FYNNEI. The trim removed 5 bases at V and 3 bases at J, leaving 10 bases unmatched. The sample taken for sequencing was PBMCs or T cells enriched from blood (not recorded which). This chain links TRBV2 with TRBJ2-3; 8 nucleotides agree with TRBD1. This clonotype was sampled from a man younger than 35 who had recovered from COVID-19. CDR3 sequence reads: CASSRGTGGRTDTQYF. CDR3 coding DNA: TGTGCCAGCAGTAGGGGAACAGGGGGTAGGACAGATACGCAGTATTTT.